Listed below are T cell receptor beta chains from one sample, sequenced in a study of cytomegalovirus exposure and HLA in healthy donors. Libraries were prepared by immunoSEQ multiplex PCR; TCRdb keeps only in-frame clonotypes and omits some of them. Among roughly 190,000 clones listed, 73% were seen once. What was sequenced was PBMCs. The receptors stem from a woman between 25 and 40 years old in good health and CMV-seronegative. CDR3s include the opening cysteine and the closing phenylalanine or tryptophan. D genes are given only for firm matches. Size values are once, few and many counts, or a class for expanded clones, and some rows have none.

j_gene: TRBJ1-4; abundance: once; d_gene: -; v_gene: TRBV7-9; CDR3aa: CASSRVENEKLFF; CDR3nt: TGTGCCAGCAGCCGAGTGGAGAATGAAAAACTGTTTTTT
j_gene: TRBJ2-5; abundance: -; d_gene: TRBD2; v_gene: TRBV9; CDR3aa: CASSLTSGGPQETQYF; CDR3nt: TGTGCCAGCAGCCTAACTAGCGGGGGACCCCAAGAGACCCAGTACTTC
j_gene: TRBJ1-1; abundance: -; d_gene: TRBD1; v_gene: TRBV2; CDR3aa: CASSGDRGQGTEAFF; CDR3nt: TGTGCCAGCAGTGGGGACAGGGGGCAGGGCACTGAAGCTTTCTTT
j_gene: TRBJ1-1; abundance: few; d_gene: -; v_gene: TRBV7-9; CDR3aa: CASSLALGDRTEAFF; CDR3nt: TGTGCCAGCAGCTTAGCGCTAGGGGATCGGACTGAAGCTTTCTTT
j_gene: TRBJ1-6; abundance: -; d_gene: -; v_gene: TRBV5-4; CDR3aa: CASSSGWTAYNSPLHF; CDR3nt: TGTGCCAGCAGCTCTGGATGGACAGCTTATAATTCACCCCTCCACTTT
j_gene: TRBJ2-1; abundance: -; d_gene: TRBD2; v_gene: TRBV9; CDR3aa: CASSVKLAGASDEQFF; CDR3nt: TGTGCCAGCAGCGTAAAACTAGCGGGAGCGTCGGATGAGCAGTTCTTC
j_gene: TRBJ2-7; abundance: -; d_gene: -; v_gene: TRBV18; CDR3aa: CASSPPKEGRKYEQYF; CDR3nt: TGTGCCAGCTCACCACCAAAGGAGGGGAGAAAATACGAGCAGTACTTC
j_gene: TRBJ1-2; abundance: -; d_gene: TRBD1; v_gene: TRBV7-2; CDR3aa: CASSTRQGRYGYTF; CDR3nt: TGTGCCAGCAGCACACGACAGGGACGCTATGGCTACACCTTC
j_gene: TRBJ1-5; abundance: -; d_gene: -; v_gene: TRBV19; CDR3aa: CASSIRVSNQPQHF; CDR3nt: TGTGCCAGTAGTATCAGGGTGAGCAATCAGCCCCAGCATTTT
j_gene: TRBJ1-1; abundance: -; d_gene: TRBD1; v_gene: TRBV7-2; CDR3aa: CASSLEGQGLTEAFF; CDR3nt: TGTGCCAGCAGCTTAGAAGGACAGGGACTAACTGAAGCTTTCTTT
j_gene: TRBJ1-1; abundance: -; d_gene: -; v_gene: TRBV6-5; CDR3aa: CASRRHTNTEAFF; CDR3nt: TGTGCCAGCAGGAGACATACGAACACTGAAGCTTTCTTT
j_gene: TRBJ1-2; abundance: -; d_gene: -; v_gene: TRBV9; CDR3aa: CASNQDPRQENYGYTF; CDR3nt: TGTGCCAGCAACCAAGACCCCCGACAGGAGAACTATGGCTACACCTTC
j_gene: TRBJ2-3; abundance: -; d_gene: -; v_gene: TRBV4-1; CDR3aa: CASSQDGGSGPVFSDTQYF; CDR3nt: TGCGCCAGCAGCCAAGATGGGGGCTCGGGGCCGGTCTTTTCAGATACGCAGTATTTT
j_gene: TRBJ2-7; abundance: few; d_gene: -; v_gene: TRBV5-8; CDR3aa: CASSLVNRAYEQYF; CDR3nt: TGTGCCAGCAGCTTGGTAAACAGGGCCTACGAGCAGTACTTC
j_gene: TRBJ2-7; abundance: -; d_gene: TRBD2; v_gene: TRBV28; CDR3aa: CASKSLAGGTYEQYF; CDR3nt: TGTGCCAGCAAATCCCTAGCGGGAGGAACCTACGAGCAGTACTTC
j_gene: TRBJ2-1; abundance: -; d_gene: TRBD2; v_gene: TRBV5-6; CDR3aa: CASSFRGRALVNEQFF; CDR3nt: TGTGCCAGCAGCTTCCGCGGGAGGGCCCTCGTGAATGAGCAGTTCTTC
j_gene: TRBJ2-1; abundance: -; d_gene: TRBD2; v_gene: TRBV5-6; CDR3aa: CASSLGGRAYNEQFF; CDR3nt: TGTGCCAGCAGCTTGGGCGGGAGGGCGTACAATGAGCAGTTCTTC
j_gene: TRBJ2-7; abundance: -; d_gene: -; v_gene: TRBV27; CDR3aa: CASSFMASDYEQYF; CDR3nt: TGTGCCAGCAGTTTTATGGCTAGCGACTACGAGCAGTACTTC
j_gene: TRBJ1-5; abundance: -; d_gene: TRBD1; v_gene: TRBV28; CDR3aa: CASIRTGGLNQPQHF; CDR3nt: TGTGCCAGCATTAGGACAGGGGGCTTAAATCAGCCCCAGCATTTT
j_gene: TRBJ2-7; abundance: -; d_gene: TRBD1; v_gene: TRBV18; CDR3aa: CASSRSRQGRNEQYF; CDR3nt: TGTGCCAGCTCCCGTTCGCGACAGGGGAGAAACGAGCAGTACTTC
j_gene: TRBJ1-2; abundance: -; d_gene: -; v_gene: TRBV6-5; CDR3aa: CASSYRRGLDYGYTF; CDR3nt: TGTGCCAGCAGTTACCGTAGGGGACTTGACTATGGCTACACCTTC
j_gene: TRBJ1-2; abundance: -; d_gene: -; v_gene: TRBV27; CDR3aa: CASSLSADYGYTF; CDR3nt: TGTGCCAGCAGTTTATCGGCCGATTATGGCTACACCTTC